These 25 T cell receptor beta chains came from one sample sequenced in a study of cytomegalovirus exposure and HLA in healthy donors. Primers for the PCR totalled 60 Vbeta and 13 Jbeta. Data came from immunoSEQ multiplex PCR; TCRdb stores just in-frame clones and leaves some out. The table has some 120,000 clones, around 79% seen once. The sequenced sample consisted of PBMCs. The source is a middle-aged woman in good health and CMV-seronegative.

The chain has TRBV9 and TRBJ2-7; D may be TRBD1 (5 bases). V was trimmed by 2 bases and J by 2 bases, leaving 11 bases between them. This CDR3 spans 14 amino acids. Germline V gene sequence: CDR1 SGDLS, CDR2 YYNGEE. The CDR3 coding sequence is TGTGCCAGCAGCGTGACAGTGGCCCCCTACGAGCAGTACTTC. This translates into CASSVTVAPYEQYF.

The chain uses TRBV28 and TRBJ1-1, with 7 bases that match TRBD1. This CDR3 is built from 14 residues. CDR1 MDHEN and CDR2 SYDVKM come from the germline V gene. V lost 1 base, J lost 6 bases, and 5 bases stayed unmatched. For the CDR3, the DNA is TGTGCCAGCAGTTTATACAGGGGCAACGCTGAAGCTTTCTTT. It specifies CASSLYRGNAEAFF.

J is TRBJ2-1 and V is TRBV28, with TRBD2 matching over 8 bases. The CDR3 runs to 14 residues. Trimming took 3 bases from V and 9 from J; bases not matched to a gene: 7. In germline, CDR1 is MDHEN, CDR2 SYDVKM. CDR3 sequence: CASSFWSGRAEQFF. DNA for the CDR3: TGTGCCAGCAGTTTTTGGTCCGGGAGGGCTGAGCAGTTCTTC.

V is TRBV7-2 and J is TRBJ1-5, with 8 bases aligning to TRBD1. The CDR3 is 15 residues long. The V gene end was trimmed by 3 bases and the J gene end by 4 bases; junction bases not matched to a gene: 5. Germline CDR1 is SGHTA and CDR2 is FQGNSA. The CDR3 reads CASSFRTGGNQPQHF. CDR3 sequence (DNA): TGTGCCAGCAGCTTCCGCACAGGGGGTAATCAGCCCCAGCATTTT.

The CDR3 nucleotides read TGTGCCAGCAGTTACGGGGCAGGGGCGGCAGATACGCAGTATTTT. Amino acids: CASSYGAGAADTQYF. The rearrangement joins TRBV6-5 to TRBJ2-3, with D possibly TRBD1 on 6 matching bases. Germline CDR1 MNHEY, CDR2 SVGAGI. The CDR3 runs to 15 residues. V gave up 2 bases and J gave up 4 bases, with 13 bases separating them.

This clone was seen only a few times. V is TRBV27 and J is TRBJ2-3, with 7 bases identical to TRBD2. Germline-derived CDR1 and CDR2 are MNHEY and SMNVEV (reference sequence). The J segment lost 6 bases and the V segment lost 2 bases, leaving 8 bases of the junction unmatched. This CDR3 has 15 residues. CDR3 sequence (DNA): TGTGCCAGCAGTTTAGAGCGAGCGGGGTCGGATACGCAGTATTTT. This sequence encodes CASSLERAGSDTQYF.

The rearrangement uses TRBV6-6 and TRBJ2-2; perhaps TRBD1 as D (6 bases). CDR3 size: 16 residues. Germline V gene sequence: CDR1 MNHNY, CDR2 SVGAGI (reference sequence). Trimming left V 6 bases short and J 4 bases short, with 18 bases between. As DNA, the CDR3 is TGTGCCAGCAGAGACCCAGGGGAAAAGGCCACCGGGGAGCTGTTTTTT. It specifies CASRDPGEKATGELFF.

This chain uses TRBV14 with TRBJ2-7, with 7 nucleotides matching TRBD1. Germline CDR1 and CDR2: SGHDN and FVKESK. This CDR3 comprises 16 residues. V trimming: 4 bases; J trimming: 7 bases; junction bases outside the gene matches: 16. For the CDR3, the DNA is TGTGCCAGCAGCCTGGGGTGGACAGGCCAGGGCGGGGAGCAGTACTTC. Encoded protein: CASSLGWTGQGGEQYF.

The chain joins TRBV7-3 to TRBJ2-5; 8 bases are shared with TRBD1. The length of the CDR3 is 16 residues. In germline, CDR1 is SGHTA, CDR2 FQGTGA. The V segment lost 1 base and the J segment 3 bases; nucleotides outside the gene matches: 7. CDR3: CASSLRSGQGEETQYF. The CDR3 coding sequence is TGTGCCAGCAGCTTAAGGTCTGGACAGGGAGAAGAGACCCAGTACTTC.

The chain joins TRBV5-6 to TRBJ2-6, with a weak D call TRBD1 (5 bases). Germline lookup yields CDR1 SGHDT and CDR2 YYEEEE. The CDR3 has 17 amino acids. V gave up 2 bases and J gave up 0 bases, with 12 bases separating them. The CDR3 protein is CASSFQGLSSGANVLTF. As DNA, the CDR3 is TGTGCCAGCAGCTTCCAGGGCCTGAGCTCTGGGGCCAACGTCCTGACTTTC.

V and J are TRBV7-9 and TRBJ1-4; weak D call: TRBD1 (5 bases). Germline V gene data show CDR1 as SEHNR and CDR2 as FQNEAQ (reference sequence). Trimming shortened V by 1 base and J by 8 bases, and 14 bases separated the two germline ends. This CDR3 is 15 amino acids long. CDR3 protein: CASSLVGDRGEKLFF. The CDR3 DNA reads TGTGCCAGCAGCTTAGTTGGGGATCGGGGGGAAAAACTGTTTTTT. The full variable domain, in which reference TRBV7-9 and TRBJ1-4 provide the parts outside the CDR3, is DTGVSQNPRHKITKRGQNVTFRCDPISEHNRLYWYRQTLGQGPEFLTYFQNEAQLEKSRLLSDRFSAERPKGSFSTLEIQRTEQGDSAMYLCASSLVGDRGEKLFFGSGTQLSVL.

This chain links TRBV5-1 with TRBJ2-7, with 8 bases aligning to TRBD2. From germline, CDR1 is SGHRS and CDR2 YFSETQ. After removal of 0 bases from V and 4 bases from J, the junction contained 3 bases not matched to a gene. The CDR3 is 14 amino acids. The CDR3 reads CASSLAGTRYEQYF. CDR3 DNA sequence: TGCGCCAGCAGCTTGGCCGGGACTAGATACGAGCAGTACTTC.

This rearrangement joins TRBV28 to TRBJ1-1; unclear D gene. The CDR3 spans 12 residues. V was clipped by 2 bases and J by 7 bases, with 8 bases between them. The germline V gene has CDR1 MDHEN and CDR2 SYDVKM. In DNA, the CDR3 is TGTGCCAGCAGTTTAGATACAGTTGAAGCTTTCTTT. Protein: CASSLDTVEAFF.

The rearrangement uses TRBV7-9 and TRBJ1-6; unclear D gene. Germline V CDR1 and CDR2: SEHNR, FQNEAQ (reference sequence). The V end lost 5 bases, the J end lost 6 bases, and 11 bases lay between the germline ends. The CDR3 has 14 residues. The CDR3 loop is CASSPLGLNSPLHF. Here the CDR3 DNA reads TGTGCCAGCAGCCCTCTAGGACTTAATTCACCCCTCCACTTT.

This clone was seen more than once but under ten times. Written as DNA, the CDR3 is TGCGCCAGCAGTGCCGGGACTAGTGTCAAGACCCAGTACTTC. This codes for CASSAGTSVKTQYF. The rearrangement uses TRBV10-2 and TRBJ2-5; the match to TRBD2 covers 8 bases. Germline V gene data show CDR1 as WSHSY and CDR2 as SAAADI. J was trimmed by 6 bases and V by 4 bases; bases with no gene match: 7. The CDR3 consists of 14 residues.

This sequence joins TRBV2 and TRBJ2-5; 8 bases fit TRBD2. J lost 5 bases, V lost 8 bases, and 7 bases had no gene match. The CDR3 covers 13 residues. Germline lookup yields CDR1 SNHLY and CDR2 FYNNEI. The CDR3 DNA reads TGTGCCAGCCGGGGGGGGGCTGGGGAGACCCAGTACTTC. This sequence encodes CASRGGAGETQYF.

This clone appeared a few times. The rearrangement joins TRBV10-3 to TRBJ1-1; 7 bases match TRBD1. Germline V gene lookup returns CDR1 ENHRY and CDR2 SYGVKD. The CDR3 covers 15 residues. The ends lost 2 bases at V and 6 bases at J; junction bases unmatched: 9. The CDR3 DNA reads TGTGCCATCAGTGAGCCAGGTGACAGGGTACCTGAAGCTTTCTTT. Amino acid sequence: CAISEPGDRVPEAFF.

The V and J genes are TRBV7-8 and TRBJ2-7, with D perhaps matching TRBD1 (5 bases). The CDR3 runs to 15 residues. Trimming cost V 1 base and J 2 bases, with 12 bases left between them. The germline V gene has CDR1 SGHVS and CDR2 FQNEAQ. Written as DNA, the CDR3 is TGTGCCAGCAGCTTAGAACCAGGGAAGGCCTACGAGCAGTACTTC. It translates to CASSLEPGKAYEQYF.

This chain links TRBV6-5 with TRBJ1-4, with TRBD1 matching 9 bases. The CDR3 sequence is 14 residues long. The ends lost 4 bases at V and 8 bases at J; junction bases unmatched: 5. CDR1 and CDR2 (germline): MNHEY, SVGAGI. CDR3: CASSSDRGGEKLFF. The CDR3 nucleotides read TGTGCCAGCAGTTCGGACAGGGGAGGGGAAAAACTGTTTTTT.

V usage is TRBV11-2 and J usage is TRBJ1-2; TRBD1 aligns across 8 bases. Trimming took 0 bases from V and 8 from J; bases not matched to a gene: 2. From germline, CDR1 is SGHAT and CDR2 FQNNGV. The CDR3 loop spans 13 amino acids. The chain's CDR3 is CASSLDRGRGYTF. The CDR3, as DNA: TGTGCCAGCAGCTTAGACAGGGGGCGAGGCTACACCTTC. Looking up the rest from reference TRBV11-2 and TRBJ1-2 gives the full variable domain: EAGVAQSPRYKIIEKRQSVAFWCNPISGHATLYWYQQILGQGPKLLIQFQNNGVVDDSQLPKDRFSAERLKGVDSTLKIQPAKLEDSAVYLCASSLDRGRGYTFGSGTRLTVV.

V is TRBV9 and J is TRBJ2-5, with D possibly TRBD2 on 7 matching bases. There are 16 residues in the CDR3. V was clipped by 3 bases and J by 5 bases, with 20 bases between them. Germline V gene sequence: CDR1 SGDLS, CDR2 YYNGEE. As DNA, the CDR3 is TGTGCCAGCAGCGCGGGGGGCGGTGGGGGCATGGAGACCCAGTACTTC. It encodes CASSAGGGGGMETQYF.

The rearrangement links TRBV6-4 to TRBJ1-6; D unclear. Germline V lookup: CDR1 MRHNA, CDR2 SNTAGT. V lost 6 bases, J lost 13 bases, and 13 bases lay in between. This CDR3 comprises 12 residues. CDR3: CASRRGEEPLHF. In DNA form, the CDR3 reads TGTGCCAGCAGACGGGGAGAGGAGCCCCTCCACTTT.

This clone appeared a few times. This chain uses TRBV7-9 with TRBJ2-7, with a tentative D call TRBD1 (5 bases). The germline V gene has CDR1 SEHNR and CDR2 FQNEAQ (reference sequence). CDR3 length: 15 residues. The V and J ends lost 5 bases and 2 bases respectively, with 16 bases between them. CDR3: CASSPFHRQTYEQYF. CDR3 DNA: TGTGCCAGCAGCCCTTTTCATCGACAGACCTACGAGCAGTACTTC.

V is TRBV28 and J is TRBJ2-7; D remains ambiguous. Looked up from germline, CDR1 is MDHEN and CDR2 is SYDVKM. With 3 bases removed from V and 2 bases from J, the gap between germline ends came to 11 bases. There are 14 residues in the CDR3. CDR3 region: CASSFDYRAYEQYF. The DNA for the CDR3 is TGTGCCAGCAGTTTTGATTACCGGGCCTACGAGCAGTACTTC.

The chain joins TRBV28 to TRBJ2-1; 11 bases agree with TRBD2. V dropped 4 bases and J dropped 7; count of bases not matched to a gene: 6. The CDR3 contains 15 residues. CDR1 MDHEN and CDR2 SYDVKM come from the germline V gene. Here the CDR3 reads CASSSLAGGPNEQFF. CDR3 DNA sequence: TGTGCCAGCAGTTCCTTAGCGGGAGGGCCGAATGAGCAGTTCTTC.